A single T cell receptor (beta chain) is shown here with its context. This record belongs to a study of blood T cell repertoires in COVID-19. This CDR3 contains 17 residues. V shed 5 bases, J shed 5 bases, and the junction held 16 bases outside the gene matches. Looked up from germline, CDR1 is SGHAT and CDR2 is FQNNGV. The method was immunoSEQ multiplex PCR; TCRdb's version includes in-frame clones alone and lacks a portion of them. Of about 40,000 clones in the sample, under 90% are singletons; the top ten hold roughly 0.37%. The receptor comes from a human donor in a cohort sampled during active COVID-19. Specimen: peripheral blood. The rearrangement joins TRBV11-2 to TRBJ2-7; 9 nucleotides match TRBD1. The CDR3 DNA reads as TGTGCCAGCAGCAGTAAGAGGTATAGGACAGGGGCCCACGAGCAGTACTTC. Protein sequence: CASSSKRYRTGAHEQYF.